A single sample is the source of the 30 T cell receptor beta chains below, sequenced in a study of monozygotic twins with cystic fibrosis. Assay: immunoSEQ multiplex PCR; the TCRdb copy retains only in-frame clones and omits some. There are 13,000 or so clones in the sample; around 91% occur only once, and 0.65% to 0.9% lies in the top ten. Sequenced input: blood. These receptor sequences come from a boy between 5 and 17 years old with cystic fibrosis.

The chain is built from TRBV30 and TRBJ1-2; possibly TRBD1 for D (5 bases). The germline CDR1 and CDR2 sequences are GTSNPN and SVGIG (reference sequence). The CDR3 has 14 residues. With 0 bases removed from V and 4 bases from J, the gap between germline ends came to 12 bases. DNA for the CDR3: TGTGCCTGGAGTGTAAGCGAGGGGCCCTATGGCTACACCTTC. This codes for CAWSVSEGPYGYTF.

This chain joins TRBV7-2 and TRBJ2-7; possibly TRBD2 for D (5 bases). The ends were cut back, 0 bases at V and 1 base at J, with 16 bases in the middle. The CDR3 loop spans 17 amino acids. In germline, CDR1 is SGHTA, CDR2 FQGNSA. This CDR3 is CASSLAPTGSMSYEQYF. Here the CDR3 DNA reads TGTGCCAGCAGCTTAGCCCCTACTGGGAGTATGTCCTACGAGCAGTACTTC.

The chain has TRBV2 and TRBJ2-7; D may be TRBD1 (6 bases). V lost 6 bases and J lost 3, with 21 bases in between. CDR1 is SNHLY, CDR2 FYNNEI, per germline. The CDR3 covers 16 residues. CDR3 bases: TGTGCCAGCAGGCCATTAGAGGGGGAAATCAACTACGAGCAGTACTTC. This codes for CASRPLEGEINYEQYF.

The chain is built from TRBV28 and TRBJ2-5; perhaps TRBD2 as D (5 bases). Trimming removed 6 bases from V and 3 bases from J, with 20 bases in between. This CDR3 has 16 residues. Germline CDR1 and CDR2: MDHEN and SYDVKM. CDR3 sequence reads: CASRAPPWERKETQYF. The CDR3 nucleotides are TGTGCCAGCAGGGCCCCGCCCTGGGAGCGGAAAGAGACCCAGTACTTC.

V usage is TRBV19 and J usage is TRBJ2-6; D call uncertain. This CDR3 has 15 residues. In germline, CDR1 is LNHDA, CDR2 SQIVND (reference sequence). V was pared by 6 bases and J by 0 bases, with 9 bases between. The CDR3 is CASSWQHSGANVLTF. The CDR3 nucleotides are TGTGCCAGTAGCTGGCAGCACTCTGGGGCCAACGTCCTGACTTTC.

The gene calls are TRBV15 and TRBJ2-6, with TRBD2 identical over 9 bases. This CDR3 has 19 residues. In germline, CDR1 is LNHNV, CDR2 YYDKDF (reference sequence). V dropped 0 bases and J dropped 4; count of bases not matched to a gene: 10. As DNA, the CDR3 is TGTGCCACCAGCAGAGAGTATAGTGCGGGGGGGCCAGGGGCCAACGTCCTGACTTTC. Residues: CATSREYSAGGPGANVLTF. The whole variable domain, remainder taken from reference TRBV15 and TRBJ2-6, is DAMVIQNPRYQVTQFGKPVTLSCSQTLNHNVMYWYQQKSSQAPKLLFHYYDKDFNNEADTPDNFQSRRPNTSFCFLDIRSPGLGDTAMYLCATSREYSAGGPGANVLTFGAGSRLTVL.

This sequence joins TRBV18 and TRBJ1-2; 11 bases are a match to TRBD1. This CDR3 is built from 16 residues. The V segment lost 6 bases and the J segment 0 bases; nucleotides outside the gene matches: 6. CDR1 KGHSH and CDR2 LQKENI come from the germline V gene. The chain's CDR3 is CASSRGQGAANYGYTF. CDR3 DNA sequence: TGTGCCAGCTCCAGAGGACAGGGGGCTGCTAACTATGGCTACACCTTC.

The CDR3 here is CASSPPGEQYF. DNA of the CDR3: TGTGCCAGCAGTCCGCCCGGCGAGCAGTACTTC. The rearrangement joins TRBV28 to TRBJ2-7; D remains unclear. Trimming took 5 bases from V and 6 from J, leaving 8 bases between them. Germline V gene sequence: CDR1 MDHEN, CDR2 SYDVKM. This CDR3 has 11 amino acids.

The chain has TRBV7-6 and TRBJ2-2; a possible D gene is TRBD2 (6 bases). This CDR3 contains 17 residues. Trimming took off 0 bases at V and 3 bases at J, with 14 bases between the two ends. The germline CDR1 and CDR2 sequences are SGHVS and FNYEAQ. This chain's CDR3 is CASSLARWEDHTGELFF. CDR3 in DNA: TGTGCCAGCAGCTTAGCAAGGTGGGAGGACCACACCGGGGAGCTGTTTTTT.

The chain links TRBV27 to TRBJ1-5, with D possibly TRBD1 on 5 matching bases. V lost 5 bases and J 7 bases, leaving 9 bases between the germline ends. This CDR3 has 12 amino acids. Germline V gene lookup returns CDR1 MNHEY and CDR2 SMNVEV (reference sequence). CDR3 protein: CASSGGGQPQHF. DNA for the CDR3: TGTGCCAGCAGTGGGGGAGGGCAGCCCCAGCATTTT.

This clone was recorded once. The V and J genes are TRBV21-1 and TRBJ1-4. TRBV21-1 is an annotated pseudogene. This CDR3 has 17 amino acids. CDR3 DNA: TGTGCCAGCAGCAAAGGGGGGGATCGAGCAACTAATGAAAAACTGTTTTTT. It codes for CASSKGGDRATNEKLFF.

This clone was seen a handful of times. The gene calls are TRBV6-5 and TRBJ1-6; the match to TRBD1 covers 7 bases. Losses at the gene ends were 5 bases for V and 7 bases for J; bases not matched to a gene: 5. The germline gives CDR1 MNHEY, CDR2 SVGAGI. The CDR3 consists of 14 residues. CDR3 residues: CASSPQGQNSPLHF. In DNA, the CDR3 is TGTGCCAGCAGTCCACAGGGGCAGAATTCACCCCTCCACTTT.

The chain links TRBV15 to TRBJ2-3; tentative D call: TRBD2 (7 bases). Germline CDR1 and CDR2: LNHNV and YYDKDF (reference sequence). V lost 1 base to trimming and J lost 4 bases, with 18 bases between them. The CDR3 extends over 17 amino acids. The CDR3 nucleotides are TGTGCCACCAGCAGAGGCGATGGGGGGGGCGGTGCAGATACGCAGTATTTT. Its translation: CATSRGDGGGGADTQYF.

CDR3 region: CASSLDRYYEQYF. CDR3 bases: TGCGCCAGCAGCTTGGATCGGTACTACGAGCAGTACTTC. V and J are TRBV5-1 and TRBJ2-7; D remains unclear. Trimming stripped 0 bases from V and 3 bases from J, with 7 bases between. CDR3 size: 13 residues. Per germline, CDR1 SGHRS and CDR2 YFSETQ.

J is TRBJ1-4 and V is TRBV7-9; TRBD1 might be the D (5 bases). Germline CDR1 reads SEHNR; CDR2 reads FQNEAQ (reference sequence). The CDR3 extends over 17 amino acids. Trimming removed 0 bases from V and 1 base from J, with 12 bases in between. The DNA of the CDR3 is TGTGCCAGCAGCTTAGCGGGACTTTTGGGAACTAATGAAAAACTGTTTTTT. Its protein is CASSLAGLLGTNEKLFF.

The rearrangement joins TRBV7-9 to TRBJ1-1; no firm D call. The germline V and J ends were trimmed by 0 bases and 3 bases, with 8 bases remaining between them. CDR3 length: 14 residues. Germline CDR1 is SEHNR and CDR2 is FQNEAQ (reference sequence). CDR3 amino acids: CASSLASRHTEAFF. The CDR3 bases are TGTGCCAGCAGCTTAGCGTCTAGACACACTGAAGCTTTCTTT.

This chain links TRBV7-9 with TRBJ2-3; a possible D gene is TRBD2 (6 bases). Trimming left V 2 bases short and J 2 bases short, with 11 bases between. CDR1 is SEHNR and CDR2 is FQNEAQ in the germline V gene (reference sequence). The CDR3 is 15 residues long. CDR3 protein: CASSLRRGDTDTQYF. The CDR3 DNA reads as TGTGCCAGCAGCTTAAGGCGGGGAGACACAGATACGCAGTATTTT. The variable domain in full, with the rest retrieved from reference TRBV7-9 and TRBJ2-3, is DTGVSQNPRHKITKRGQNVTFRCDPISEHNRLYWYRQTLGQGPEFLTYFQNEAQLEKSRLLSDRFSAERPKGSFSTLEIQRTEQGDSAMYLCASSLRRGDTDTQYFGPGTRLTVL.

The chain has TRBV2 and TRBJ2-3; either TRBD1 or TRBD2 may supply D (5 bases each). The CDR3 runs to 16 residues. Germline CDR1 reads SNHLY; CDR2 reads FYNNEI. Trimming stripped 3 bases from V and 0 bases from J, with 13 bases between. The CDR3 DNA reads TGTGCCAGCAGTGACGTTGGGGGACCAAGCACAGATACGCAGTATTTT. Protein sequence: CASSDVGGPSTDTQYF.

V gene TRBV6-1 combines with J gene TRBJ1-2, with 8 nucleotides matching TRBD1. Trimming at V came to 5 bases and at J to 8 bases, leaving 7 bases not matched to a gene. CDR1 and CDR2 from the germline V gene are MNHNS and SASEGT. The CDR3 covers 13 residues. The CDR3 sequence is CASSRDRTGGYTF. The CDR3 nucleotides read TGTGCCAGCAGTAGGGACAGGACGGGGGGCTACACCTTC.

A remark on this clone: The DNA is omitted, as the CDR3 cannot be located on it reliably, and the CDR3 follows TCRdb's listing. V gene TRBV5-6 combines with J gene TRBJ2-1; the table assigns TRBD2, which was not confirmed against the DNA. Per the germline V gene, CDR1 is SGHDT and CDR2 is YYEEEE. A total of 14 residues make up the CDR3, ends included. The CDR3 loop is CASSFGGGAPPRFF.

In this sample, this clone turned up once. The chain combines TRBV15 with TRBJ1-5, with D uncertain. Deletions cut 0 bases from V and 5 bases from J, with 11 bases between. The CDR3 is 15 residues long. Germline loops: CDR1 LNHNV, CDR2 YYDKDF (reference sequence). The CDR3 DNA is TGTGCCACCAGCAGAGAATGGGCCGGGGATCAGCCCCAGCATTTT. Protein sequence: CATSREWAGDQPQHF.

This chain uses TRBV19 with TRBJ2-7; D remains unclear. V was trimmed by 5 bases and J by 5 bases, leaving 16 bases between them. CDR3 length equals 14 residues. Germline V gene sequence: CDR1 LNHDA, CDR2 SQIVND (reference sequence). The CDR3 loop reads CASSRTVWPHEQYF. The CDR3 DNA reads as TGTGCCAGTAGTCGCACGGTATGGCCCCACGAGCAGTACTTC.

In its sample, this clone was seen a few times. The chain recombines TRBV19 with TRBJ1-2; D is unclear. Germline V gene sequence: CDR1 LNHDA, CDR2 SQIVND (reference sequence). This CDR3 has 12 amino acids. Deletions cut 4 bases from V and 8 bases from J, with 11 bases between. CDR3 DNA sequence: TGTGCCAGTAGTAGGATCAGATCCGGCTACACCTTC. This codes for CASSRIRSGYTF. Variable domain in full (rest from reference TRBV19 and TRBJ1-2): DGGITQSPKYLFRKEGQNVTLSCEQNLNHDAMYWYRQDPGQGLRLIYYSQIVNDFQKGDIAEGYSVSREKKESFPLTVTSAQKNPTAFYLCASSRIRSGYTFGSGTRLTVV.

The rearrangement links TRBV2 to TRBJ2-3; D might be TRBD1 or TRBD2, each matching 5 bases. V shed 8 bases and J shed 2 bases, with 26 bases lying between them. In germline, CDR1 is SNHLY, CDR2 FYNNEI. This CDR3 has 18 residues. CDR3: CASPYPPGPYLVTDTQYF. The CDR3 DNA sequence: TGTGCCAGCCCGTATCCCCCGGGACCCTATCTGGTCACAGATACGCAGTATTTT.

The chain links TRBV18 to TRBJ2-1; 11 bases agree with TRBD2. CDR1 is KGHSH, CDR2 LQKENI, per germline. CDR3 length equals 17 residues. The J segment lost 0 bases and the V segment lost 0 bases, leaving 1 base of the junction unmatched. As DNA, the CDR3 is TGTGCCAGCTCACCACCCACTAGCGGGAGCTCCTACAATGAGCAGTTCTTC. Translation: CASSPPTSGSSYNEQFF.

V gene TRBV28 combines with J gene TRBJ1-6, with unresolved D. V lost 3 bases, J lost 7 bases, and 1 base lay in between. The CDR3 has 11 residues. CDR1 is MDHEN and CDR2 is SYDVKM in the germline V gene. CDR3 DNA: TGTGCCAGCAGTTTCAATTCACCCCTCCACTTT. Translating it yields CASSFNSPLHF.

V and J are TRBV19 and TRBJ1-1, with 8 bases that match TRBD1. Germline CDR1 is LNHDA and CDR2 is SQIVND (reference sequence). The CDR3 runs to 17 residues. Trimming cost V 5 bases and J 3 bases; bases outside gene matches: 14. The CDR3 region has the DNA TGTGCCAGTAGTCCAGGACAGGGATGGGATTGGGACACTGAAGCTTTCTTT. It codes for CASSPGQGWDWDTEAFF. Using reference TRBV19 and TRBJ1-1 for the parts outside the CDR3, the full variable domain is DGGITQSPKYLFRKEGQNVTLSCEQNLNHDAMYWYRQDPGQGLRLIYYSQIVNDFQKGDIAEGYSVSREKKESFPLTVTSAQKNPTAFYLCASSPGQGWDWDTEAFFGQGTRLTVV.

As DNA, the CDR3 is TGCGCCAGCAGCCAAGGCCTGGGGGCGACACGGGGGGAGCAGTACTTC. It translates to CASSQGLGATRGEQYF. This rearrangement joins TRBV4-1 to TRBJ2-7, with D possibly being TRBD1 or TRBD2 (6 bases each). Germline CDR1 is MGHRA and CDR2 is YSYEKL. The length of the CDR3 is 16 residues. The V end lost 1 base, the J end lost 7 bases, and 20 bases lay between the germline ends.

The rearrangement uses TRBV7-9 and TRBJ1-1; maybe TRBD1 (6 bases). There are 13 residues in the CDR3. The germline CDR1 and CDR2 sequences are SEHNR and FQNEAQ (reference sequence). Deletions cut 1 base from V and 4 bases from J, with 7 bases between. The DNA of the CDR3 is TGTGCCAGCAGCTTAGAAGGGGGCACTGAAGCTTTCTTT. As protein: CASSLEGGTEAFF.

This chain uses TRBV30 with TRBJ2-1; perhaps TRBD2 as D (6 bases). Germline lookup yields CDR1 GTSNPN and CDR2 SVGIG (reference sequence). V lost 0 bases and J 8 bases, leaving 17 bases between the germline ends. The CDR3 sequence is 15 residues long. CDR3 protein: CAWSVGGGIMDEQFF. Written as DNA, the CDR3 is TGTGCCTGGAGTGTGGGCGGCGGGATTATGGATGAGCAGTTCTTC.